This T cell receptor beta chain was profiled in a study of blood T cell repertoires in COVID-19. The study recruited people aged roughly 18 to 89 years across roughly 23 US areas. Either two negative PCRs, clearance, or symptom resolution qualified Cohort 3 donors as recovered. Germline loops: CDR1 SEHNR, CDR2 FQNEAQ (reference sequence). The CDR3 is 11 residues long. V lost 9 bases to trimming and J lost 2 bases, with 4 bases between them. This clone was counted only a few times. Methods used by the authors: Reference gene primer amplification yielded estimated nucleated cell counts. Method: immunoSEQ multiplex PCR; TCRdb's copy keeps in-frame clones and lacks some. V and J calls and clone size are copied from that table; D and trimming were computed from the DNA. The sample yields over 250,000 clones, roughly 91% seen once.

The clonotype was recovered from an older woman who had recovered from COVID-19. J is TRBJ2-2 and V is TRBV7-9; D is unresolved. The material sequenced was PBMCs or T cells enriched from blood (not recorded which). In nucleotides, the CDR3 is TGTGCCAGGGGCAACACCGGGGAGCTGTTTTTT. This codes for CARGNTGELFF.